This T cell receptor beta chain was sequenced during a study of OX40 agonist ivuxolimab in advanced cancers. Study information: The study gave patients intravenous ivuxolimab at 0.01 to 10 mg/kg every 2 weeks. Checkpoint inhibitors had been given previously to 40% of patients.

Only in-frame clones appear in the TCRdb table, and some are missing; sequencing was by immunoSEQ multiplex PCR. In the table there are tens of thousands of clones, 75% to 90% of which are singletons. The clonotype originates from an adult with an advanced solid tumor such as melanoma, head and neck, liver or kidney cancer. The sequencing here drew on CD4+ or CD8+ T cells sorted from blood, taken in a trial of the OX40 agonist ivuxolimab.

DNA of the CDR3: TGTGCCAGCAGTTCGGTTGCAGGGGGCCGGGCAGAGACCCAGTACTTC. It is translated as CASSSVAGGRAETQYF. The V call is TRBV28, the J call TRBJ2-5; the match to TRBD1 covers 8 bases. J was trimmed by 4 bases and V by 4 bases; bases with no gene match: 11. Germline assignment: CDR1 MDHEN and CDR2 SYDVKM. This CDR3 is 16 amino acids long.